The 22 T cell receptor beta chains below were found in one sample sequenced in a study of PD-1 blockade in mismatch repair-deficient tumors (dated by TCRdb to between 2016 and 2019). The library was generated by the immunoSEQ multiplex PCR assay. Sourced from immuneACCESS, this table was stored by TCRdb with only in-frame sequences that have V and J called. A share of the clones is absent; for the studies checked, an unresolved V gene accounts for under half, and the remainder has no known explanation. Within this sample are approximately 37,000 clones, with about 85% of them counted one time only. Around 4.2% of the sample is taken by the ten largest. The source material was peripheral blood, sampled around 75 weeks after starting pembrolizumab. These TCRs come from an adult with mismatch repair-deficient cancer.

The chain carries TRBV11-3 and TRBJ2-1, with TRBD2 identical over 10 bases. Germline V lookup: CDR1 SGHNT, CDR2 YENEEA. J gave up 7 bases and V 6 bases, and 9 bases lay outside the gene matches. The CDR3 covers 15 residues. CDR3 nucleotides: TGTGCCAGCAGTCCGGGGGTAGCGGGAGGAAATGAGCAGTTCTTC. It is translated as CASSPGVAGGNEQFF.

The chain couples TRBV11-2 to TRBJ2-1, with 11 bases lining up with TRBD2. V shed 4 bases and J 7 bases; nucleotides not matched to a gene: 3. The CDR3 covers 14 residues. CDR1 and CDR2 from the germline V gene are SGHAT and FQNNGV. In DNA, the CDR3 is TGTGCCAGCAGCTATGGGACTAGCGGTAATGAGCAGTTCTTC. Translation gives CASSYGTSGNEQFF.

The V and J genes are TRBV12-5 and TRBJ2-2; the D gene is possibly TRBD1 (7 bases). The CDR3 has 17 residues. The germline gives CDR1 LGHNT, CDR2 FRNRAP. V was trimmed by 0 bases and J by 5 bases, leaving 16 bases between them. Written as DNA, the CDR3 is TGTGCTAGTGGTTTGGTACCGGAGGGGGCGAGGACCGGGGAGCTGTTTTTT. Translating gives CASGLVPEGARTGELFF.

The chain is built from TRBV9 and TRBJ2-5; D might be TRBD2 (5 bases). Between the trimmed V and J ends, which lost 3 bases and 1 base, there was a span of 10 bases. CDR3 length: 14 residues. The germline V gene encodes CDR1 SGDLS and CDR2 YYNGEE. CDR3: CASSDGLTQETQYF. CDR3 bases: TGTGCCAGCAGCGATGGACTGACCCAAGAGACCCAGTACTTC.

A few counts support this clone. V and J are TRBV5-4 and TRBJ2-5; TRBD1 aligns across 8 bases. Germline CDR1 and CDR2: SGHNT and YYREEE (reference sequence). V lost 3 bases to trimming and J lost 1 base; unmatched junction nucleotides: 2. The CDR3 loop spans 14 amino acids. The CDR3 DNA reads TGTGCCAGCAGCTATACAGGGGGCCAAGAGACCCAGTACTTC. Its translation is CASSYTGGQETQYF.

The gene calls are TRBV19 and TRBJ2-4; 8 bases fit TRBD2. V was pared by 3 bases and J by 7 bases, with 5 bases of the junction left unmatched. This CDR3 contains 14 residues. The germline gives CDR1 LNHDA, CDR2 SQIVND (reference sequence). The CDR3 region has the DNA TGTGCCAGTAGTATTCCTGGACTAGCCAACATTCAGTACTTC. Its translation is CASSIPGLANIQYF.

The chain recombines TRBV7-9 with TRBJ1-5; 8 positions match TRBD1. The germline V gene has CDR1 SEHNR and CDR2 FQNEAQ (reference sequence). V was clipped by 4 bases and J by 8 bases; unmatched bases: 1. The CDR3 length is 12 residues. The CDR3 region is CASSSDREPQHF. CDR3 sequence (DNA): TGTGCCAGCAGCTCGGACAGGGAGCCCCAGCATTTT.

The CDR3 DNA is TGCGCCAGCAGCGCGGACGCGGACGGATATGGCTACACCTTC. Residues: CASSADADGYGYTF. The V and J genes are TRBV5-1 and TRBJ1-2, with unresolved D. The germline V gene has CDR1 SGHRS and CDR2 YFSETQ. Trimming left V 4 bases short and J 5 bases short, with 15 bases between. The CDR3 loop spans 14 amino acids.

This chain connects TRBV9 to TRBJ2-7; 8 bases are shared with TRBD1. CDR3 length: 17 amino acids. Germline V gene lookup returns CDR1 SGDLS and CDR2 YYNGEE. V shed 3 bases and J 7 bases; nucleotides not matched to a gene: 18. The CDR3 DNA sequence: TGTGCCAGCAGCGCGCCTAGAGACAGGGGATACGGGTTGGAGCAGTACTTC. This codes for CASSAPRDRGYGLEQYF. Combining the CDR3 with reference TRBV9 and TRBJ2-7 gives the whole variable domain DSGVTQTPKHLITATGQRVTLRCSPRSGDLSVYWYQQSLDQGLQFLIQYYNGEERAKGNILERFSAQQFPDLHSELNLSSLELGDSALYFCASSAPRDRGYGLEQYFGPGTRLTVT.

This rearrangement joins TRBV7-8 to TRBJ2-1; TRBD2 agrees at 12 bases. Trimming removed 2 bases from V and 6 bases from J; junction bases left unmatched: 5. Germline loops: CDR1 SGHVS, CDR2 FQNEAQ. The CDR3 is 16 amino acids. CDR3 residues: CASSLLAGGPFNEQFF. The CDR3 DNA reads TGTGCCAGCAGCTTACTAGCGGGAGGGCCCTTCAATGAGCAGTTCTTC.

In this sample, this clone is medium-sized. This chain joins TRBV2 and TRBJ2-1; D gene uncertain. With 7 bases removed from V and 3 bases from J, the gap between germline ends came to 13 bases. The germline V gene has CDR1 SNHLY and CDR2 FYNNEI. The CDR3 consists of 14 residues. The CDR3: CASTLLGDYNEQFF. As DNA, the CDR3 is TGTGCCAGCACATTGCTGGGTGACTACAATGAGCAGTTCTTC.

The V and J genes are TRBV11-2 and TRBJ1-2; TRBD1 is a possible D gene (6 bases). CDR1 is SGHAT and CDR2 is FQNNGV in the germline V gene. Trimming removed 5 bases from V and 4 bases from J, with 17 bases in between. The CDR3 contains 15 residues. CDR3 in DNA: TGTGCCAGCAGCCCGGCGGGGGGGCGCGTCTATGGCTACACCTTC. Amino acids: CASSPAGGRVYGYTF. The variable domain in full, with the rest retrieved from reference TRBV11-2 and TRBJ1-2, is EAGVAQSPRYKIIEKRQSVAFWCNPISGHATLYWYQQILGQGPKLLIQFQNNGVVDDSQLPKDRFSAERLKGVDSTLKIQPAKLEDSAVYLCASSPAGGRVYGYTFGSGTRLTVV.

A single count supports this clone. V is TRBV19 and J is TRBJ2-3; the D gene could be TRBD1 or TRBD2 (5 bases each). V was pared by 4 bases and J by 2 bases, with 13 bases between. Germline V gives CDR1 LNHDA, CDR2 SQIVND (reference sequence). This CDR3 spans 15 amino acids. The CDR3 nucleotides are TGTGCCAGTAGTACGGGACGGCGTTTCACAGATACGCAGTATTTT. It is translated as CASSTGRRFTDTQYF.

The chain has TRBV14 and TRBJ2-1, with 11 bases matching TRBD2. The CDR3 length is 16 residues. Trimming took 4 bases from V and 8 from J; bases not matched to a gene: 10. Germline V gene data show CDR1 as SGHDN and CDR2 as FVKESK. CDR3 sequence: CASSRLAGGPSDEQFF. CDR3 coding DNA: TGTGCCAGCAGCCGATTAGCGGGAGGGCCAAGTGATGAGCAGTTCTTC.

The rearrangement links TRBV29-1 to TRBJ2-5, with a tentative D call TRBD1 (6 bases). Trimming took off 7 bases at V and 1 base at J, with 10 bases between the two ends. The CDR3 runs 12 residues. Germline CDR1 and CDR2: SQVTM and ANQGSEA. The CDR3 DNA sequence: TGCAGCGCCGGGGACACCCAAGAGACCCAGTACTTC. Residues: CSAGDTQETQYF. The full variable domain, rest sourced from reference TRBV29-1 and TRBJ2-5, is SAVISQKPSRDICQRGTSLTIQCQVDSQVTMMFWYRQQPGQSLTLIATANQGSEATYESGFVIDKFPISRPNLTFSTLTVSNMSPEDSSIYLCSAGDTQETQYFGPGTRLLVL.

The rearrangement joins TRBV6-6 to TRBJ2-7; D unclear. Germline lookup yields CDR1 MNHNY and CDR2 SVGAGI (reference sequence). V was cut by 10 bases and J by 4 bases, with 14 bases left in between. The CDR3 is 12 residues long. The CDR3 is CAICDGRYEQYF. The CDR3 coding sequence is TGTGCCATCTGCGACGGCCGATACGAGCAGTACTTC.

J is TRBJ1-2 and V is TRBV4-3, with D perhaps TRBD1 (6 bases). The CDR3 consists of 15 residues. Trimming stripped 3 bases from V and 4 bases from J, with 15 bases between. Germline assignment: CDR1 LGHNA and CDR2 YSLEER. The CDR3 nucleotides read TGCGCCAGCAGCCAGGGGGGGCTCCTCTCCTATGGCTACACCTTC. It specifies CASSQGGLLSYGYTF.

This rearrangement joins TRBV5-1 to TRBJ2-1; 8 positions agree with TRBD2. Germline V gene sequence: CDR1 SGHRS, CDR2 YFSETQ. The V segment lost 0 bases and the J segment 6 bases; nucleotides outside the gene matches: 5. The CDR3 spans 15 residues. The CDR3 sequence: CASSLETSEVNEQFF. The CDR3 region has the DNA TGCGCCAGCAGCTTGGAGACTAGCGAAGTCAATGAGCAGTTCTTC.

The chain is built from TRBV4-3 and TRBJ2-1, with D unclear. Germline V lookup: CDR1 LGHNA, CDR2 YSLEER. The V and J ends lost 0 bases and 3 bases respectively, with 9 bases between them. The CDR3 sequence is 15 residues long. The CDR3 DNA reads as TGCGCCAGCAGCCAAGATACTGCCAGCTACAATGAGCAGTTCTTC. It codes for CASSQDTASYNEQFF.

The chain joins TRBV6-5 to TRBJ1-1; D remains ambiguous. Germline-derived CDR1 and CDR2 are MNHEY and SVGAGI. The CDR3 has 14 residues. Trimming took off 3 bases at V and 6 bases at J, with 14 bases between the two ends. This CDR3 is CASSYGAERPEAFF. The CDR3 DNA follows: TGTGCCAGCAGTTATGGAGCAGAGCGCCCTGAAGCTTTCTTT.

The rearrangement joins TRBV19 to TRBJ2-7; unclear D gene. V was shortened by 5 bases and J by 2 bases, with 10 bases between the two germline ends. The CDR3 covers 13 residues. The V gene's germline CDR1 is LNHDA and CDR2 SQIVND (reference sequence). CDR3 in DNA: TGTGCCAGTAGTTCGCCTCCAACCTACGAGCAGTACTTC. Its protein is CASSSPPTYEQYF.

V and J are TRBV5-1 and TRBJ2-3, with D tentatively TRBD2 (5 bases). Trimming removed 4 bases at V and 4 bases at J, with 13 bases between. Looked up from germline, CDR1 is SGHRS and CDR2 is YFSETQ. The CDR3 extends over 14 amino acids. CDR3 in amino acids: CASSPRTPPDTQYF. The CDR3 DNA follows: TGCGCCAGCAGCCCCCGGACTCCCCCAGATACGCAGTATTTT. The full variable domain, with the rest looked up from reference TRBV5-1 and TRBJ2-3, is KAGVTQTPRYLIKTRGQQVTLSCSPISGHRSVSWYQQTPGQGLQFLFEYFSETQRNKGNFPGRFSGRQFSNSRSEMNVSTLELGDSALYLCASSPRTPPDTQYFGPGTRLTVL.